The entry below gives a single T cell receptor (beta chain) sequence along with its context. What it recognizes is unknown. This sample includes further DNA sequences coding for the same CDR3. In the study's own analysis: ImmunoSEQ sequences covered only the junction and lacked quality scores; filtering therefore differed. Here immunoSEQ multiplex PCR was the method, and the copy in TCRdb shows in-frame clones only, minus some. V, J and clone size are those of that table, while D and trimming were read from the DNA. The profile shows 1.5 million to 2.5 million clones, just under 95% of them singletons. This specimen belongs to a study of shared clonotypes between healthy human individuals. Study observations and caveats: Sequencing depth was predicted to influence how clonotypes are shared among donors.

CD45RO-negative cells were positively selected for CCR7, leaving out terminally differentiated effector memory CD45RA+ cells. This receptor was identified in a man between 18 and 35 years old in good health. The sequenced material came from naive CD8+ T cells sorted from blood.

CDR3 loop: CASSLGGSSYEQYF. For the CDR3, the DNA is TGTGCCAGCAGCTTGGGGGGGAGCTCCTACGAGCAGTACTTC. The genes are TRBV5-6 and TRBJ2-7, with D possibly being TRBD1 or TRBD2 (5 bases each). Germline V gene data show CDR1 as SGHDT and CDR2 as YYEEEE. The CDR3 consists of 14 residues. The V end lost 0 bases, the J end lost 0 bases, and 7 bases lay between the germline ends.